This entry features one T cell receptor (beta chain) sequence. Antigen unknown. The sample originates from a study of beta chain features in type 1 diabetes. Study-level results: Moderate but significant shortening of TCRB CDR3s was recorded in all four CD4+ subsets from Type 1 diabetes patients.

The germline gives CDR1 SQVTM, CDR2 ANQGSEA. The CDR3 runs to 13 residues. The V and J ends lost 5 bases and 6 bases, in that order; junction bases with no gene match: 6. The authors reverse transcribed all of the isolated RNA, so sequencing captured expressed TCRB transcripts. Sequencing was performed with immunoSEQ multiplex PCR; in TCRdb, only in-frame clones are kept and a portion is missing. The sample holds 400,000 or so clones; roughly 12% are singletons and the top ten take around 0.0099%. This chain links TRBV29-1 with TRBJ2-7, with 11 bases fitting TRBD2. This TCR came from a woman aged 18 to 35 with type 1 diabetes. Sequencing input: naive CD4+ T cells from blood. The CDR3 loop reads CSVIAGGVPEQYF. CDR3 sequence (DNA): TGCAGCGTTATAGCGGGAGGGGTCCCCGAGCAGTACTTC.